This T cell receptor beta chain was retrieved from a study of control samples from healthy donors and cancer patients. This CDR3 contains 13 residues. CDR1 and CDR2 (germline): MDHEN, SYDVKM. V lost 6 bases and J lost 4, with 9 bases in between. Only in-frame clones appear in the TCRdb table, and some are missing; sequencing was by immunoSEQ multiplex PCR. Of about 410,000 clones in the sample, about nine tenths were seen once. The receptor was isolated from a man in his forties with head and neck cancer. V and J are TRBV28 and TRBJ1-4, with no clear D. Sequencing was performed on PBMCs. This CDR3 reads CASRAALNEKLFF. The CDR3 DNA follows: TGTGCCAGCAGGGCGGCTCTTAATGAAAAACTGTTTTTT.